The 18 T cell receptor beta chains listed next were all sequenced from one sample in a study of T cells in Graves' hyperthyroidism and ophthalmopathy. Amplified TCR beta CDR3 regions derived from RNA transcripts. HTBI primers were used for first-round RT-PCR of the TCR CDR3. TCRdb redid the calling of the multiplex PCR reads with MiXCR, one entry per CDR3 protein. This table holds about 95,000 distinct CDR3 sequences, 35% to 45% found once. Input material: peripheral blood or thyroid tissue (not recorded which). The receptors shown here come from a woman younger than 45 with Graves' hyperthyroidism.

The chain has TRBV2 and TRBJ1-5; the D is unclear. CDR1 and CDR2 from the germline V gene are SNHLY and FYNNEI. The CDR3 totals 11 residues. CDR3 in amino acids: CARRPQQPQHF. For the CDR3, the DNA is TGTGCTAGACGGCCCCAACAGCCCCAGCATTTT.

With regard to this clonotype: This may stem from a read error, because a much larger clone lies one nucleotide away. The J gene is TRBJ1-5, the V gene TRBV6-5; D remains ambiguous. Germline V lookup: CDR1 MNHEY, CDR2 SVGAGI. The germline V and J ends were trimmed by 7 bases and 6 bases, with 22 bases remaining between them. This CDR3 comprises 16 residues. CDR3 sequence: CASNQGSFLGSQPQHF. In DNA form, the CDR3 reads TGTGCCAGCAATCAAGGGTCCTTCCTAGGGAGTCAGCCCCAGCATTTT.

This clonotype has ten or more counts. CDR3 sequence reads: CASSDGNWANVLTF. In DNA form, the CDR3 reads TGTGCCAGCAGTGACGGTAACTGGGCCAACGTCCTGACTTTC. V and J are TRBV25-1 and TRBJ2-6; no reliable D call. CDR3 length: 14 amino acids. V shed 3 bases and J shed 5 bases, with 8 bases lying between them. Germline V gives CDR1 MGHDK, CDR2 SYGVNS.

This clonotype was detected ten times or more. The chain employs TRBV15 and TRBJ2-5; D is possibly TRBD1 (5 bases). There are 14 residues in the CDR3. With 5 bases removed from V and 0 bases from J, the gap between germline ends came to 10 bases. Germline V gene data show CDR1 as LNHNV and CDR2 as YYDKDF (reference sequence). This chain's CDR3 is CATSPAGNQETQYF. The CDR3 region has the DNA TGTGCCACCAGCCCGGCAGGGAACCAAGAGACCCAGTACTTC. The full variable domain, in which reference TRBV15 and TRBJ2-5 provide the parts outside the CDR3, is DAMVIQNPRYQVTQFGKPVTLSCSQTLNHNVMYWYQQKSSQAPKLLFHYYDKDFNNEADTPDNFQSRRPNTSFCFLDIRSPGLGDTAMYLCATSPAGNQETQYFGPGTRLLVL.

The rearrangement uses TRBV4-1 and TRBJ2-5; perhaps TRBD2 as D (7 bases). The CDR3 consists of 15 residues. Germline V CDR1 and CDR2: MGHRA, YSYEKL. V was cut by 10 bases and J by 4 bases, with 22 bases left in between. CDR3 coding DNA: TGCGCCACCGCTCAGGCAGACGGGGGGCGAGAGACCCAGTACTTC. It is translated as CATAQADGGRETQYF.

The chain is built from TRBV28 and TRBJ1-1; D may be TRBD1 (6 bases). CDR3 length: 13 amino acids. With 7 bases removed from V and 7 bases from J, the gap between germline ends came to 16 bases. Germline V gives CDR1 MDHEN, CDR2 SYDVKM. The CDR3 DNA follows: TGTGCCAGCATCGCGGGGGGGGCTCTTGAAGCTTTCTTT. This gives the protein CASIAGGALEAFF.

This clonotype has a count of ten or more. This chain joins TRBV25-1 and TRBJ2-7; D call uncertain. The CDR3 is 12 residues long. V gave up 4 bases and J gave up 1 base, with 5 bases separating them. Germline V gene sequence: CDR1 MGHDK, CDR2 SYGVNS. The CDR3 sequence: CASSVTSYEQYF. Here the CDR3 DNA reads TGTGCCAGCAGTGTCACATCCTACGAGCAGTACTTC.

As regards this clonotype: This may be a read error, as it is one base from a much larger clone. This chain uses TRBV2 with TRBJ2-7, with D unresolved. From germline, CDR1 is SNHLY and CDR2 FYNNEI. Trimming shortened V by 5 bases and J by 0 bases, and 11 bases separated the two germline ends. The CDR3 runs 14 residues. The CDR3 here is CASSLTQNSYEQYF. CDR3 coding DNA: TGTGCCAGCAGTCTGACTCAAAACTCCTACGAGCAGTACTTC.

Many counts were recorded for this clonotype. The chain carries TRBV10-3 and TRBJ2-5; TRBD2 matches at 7 bases. Germline CDR1 and CDR2: ENHRY and SYGVKD. The CDR3 has 14 amino acids. With 4 bases clipped from V and 4 bases from J, the junction kept 6 bases outside the gene matches. CDR3 residues: CAISGAGNLETQYF. The CDR3 region has the DNA TGTGCCATCAGTGGAGCGGGAAATCTAGAGACCCAGTACTTC.

The chain couples TRBV20-1 to TRBJ1-6; D is ambiguous. This CDR3 is 13 amino acids long. The V gene lost 1 base and the J gene lost 7 bases, with 8 bases spanning the gap. Germline V CDR1 and CDR2: DFQATT, SNEGSKA (reference sequence). The CDR3 DNA reads as TGCAGTGCTAGAGGGCAGGCCAATTCACCCCTCCACTTT. As protein: CSARGQANSPLHF.

Details on this clonotype: A single base separates this from a much larger clone, so it may be a read error. The CDR3 sequence: CASSQDLRTGLNEKLSF. As DNA, the CDR3 is TGTGCCAGCAGCCAAGATCTTCGGACAGGACTTAATGAAAAACTGTCTTTT. The V call is TRBV5-6, the J call TRBJ1-4, with 7 bases fitting TRBD1. Germline lookup yields CDR1 SGHDT and CDR2 YYEEEE. The CDR3 consists of 17 residues.

Comments on this clonotype: A much bigger clone sits one base away, suggesting this may be a read error. V gene TRBV7-3 combines with J gene TRBJ2-5, with 7 bases that match TRBD2. There are 15 residues in the CDR3. Germline V lookup: CDR1 SGHTA, CDR2 FQGTGA. J lost 5 bases, V lost 6 bases, and 12 bases had no gene match. CDR3 nucleotides: TGTGCCAGCAGGCCGGTGGGAGGGCCGGGGGAGACCCAGTACTTC. It specifies CASRPVGGPGETQYF.

The chain employs TRBV5-1 and TRBJ2-5, with TRBD1 identical over 7 bases. The germline V gene encodes CDR1 SGHRS and CDR2 YFSETQ. J lost 2 bases, V lost 5 bases, and 6 bases had no gene match. The CDR3 is made up of 14 amino acids. The chain's CDR3 is CASRWDRNQETQYF. CDR3 coding DNA: TGCGCCAGCAGGTGGGACAGAAATCAAGAGACCCAGTACTTC.

This clonotype was recorded only once. The V call is TRBV12-3 or TRBV12-4, the J call TRBJ2-2, with TRBD2 matching 11 bases. The CDR3 length is 16 residues. The ends lost 4 bases at V and 2 bases at J; junction bases unmatched: 3. The CDR3 region has the DNA TGTGCCAGCAGTTCGAGACTAGCGGGAAACACCGGGGAGCTGTTTTTT. It encodes CASSSRLAGNTGELFF.

The CDR3, as DNA: TGCAGTGCTTTTTCTCTCAGGGCCCAACAAGAGACCCAGTACTTC. Its translation is CSAFSLRAQQETQYF. The rearrangement joins TRBV20-1 to TRBJ2-5; the D gene is possibly TRBD1 (5 bases). V was clipped by 5 bases and J by 2 bases, with 18 bases between them. Germline V gene sequence: CDR1 DFQATT, CDR2 SNEGSKA (reference sequence). The CDR3 runs 15 residues.

This chain links TRBV20-1 with TRBJ1-6, with TRBD1 as a possible D gene (5 bases). Looked up from germline, CDR1 is DFQATT and CDR2 is SNEGSKA (reference sequence). Trimming pared 0 bases from V and 5 bases from J, leaving 11 bases between. The CDR3 consists of 15 residues. The CDR3 sequence: CSARDQRGDNSPLHF. The CDR3 nucleotides are TGCAGTGCTAGAGATCAGCGGGGCGATAATTCACCCCTCCACTTT.

This clonotype was seen ten or more times. V and J are TRBV27 and TRBJ1-6, with D uncertain. The length of the CDR3 is 12 residues. The germline V and J ends were trimmed by 4 bases and 7 bases, with 5 bases remaining between them. The germline gives CDR1 MNHEY, CDR2 SMNVEV (reference sequence). The CDR3 region is CASSSANSPLHF. The CDR3 DNA reads as TGTGCCAGCAGTTCCGCCAATTCACCCCTCCACTTT.

As to this clonotype: The CDR3 ends on some other residue instead of the conserved phenylalanine or tryptophan, so this is likely a read error. The chain is built from TRBV7-9 and TRBJ1-4; no clear D. Germline V gene data show CDR1 as SEHNR and CDR2 as FQNEAQ (reference sequence). The CDR3 is made up of 16 amino acids. The DNA of the CDR3 is TGTGCCAGCAGCTTAGGTGTTGGAGTCGCTAATGGAAAACTGTTTTTA. It encodes CASSLGVGVANGKLFL.